The next 4 T cell receptor beta chains were all read from a single sample in a study of T cell repertoires in aging, cancer and after chemotherapy. TCR beta rearrangements were amplified from peripheral blood genomic DNA. Rearranged V-D-J TRB sequences were amplified with a mixed TRB-A/B primer pool. Using its own MiXCR run on the multiplex PCR reads, TCRdb lists one record per CDR3 protein. The top ten clones hold around 1.2% of a sample with about 9,600 distinct CDR3 sequences, less than 30% of them seen once. The source material was blood. These receptors all come from a human donor in good health.

Judged by abundance, this clonotype is medium-sized. The chain is built from TRBV6-5 and TRBJ2-3; the D is unclear. The CDR3 totals 13 residues. The V gene lost 5 bases and the J gene lost 6 bases, with 12 bases spanning the gap. Germline CDR1 is MNHEY and CDR2 is SVGAGI. CDR3 coding DNA: TGTGCCAGCAGTCATCCGGACGGGGATACGCAGTATTTT. This translates into CASSHPDGDTQYF.

The chain couples TRBV5-1 to TRBJ2-7; 7 nucleotides line up with TRBD2. Germline lookup yields CDR1 SGHRS and CDR2 YFSETQ. The CDR3 consists of 15 residues. J lost 0 bases, V lost 0 bases, and 3 bases had no gene match. CDR3 DNA: TGCGCCAGCAGCTTGGGGGGGGGGAGCTCCTACGAGCAGTACTTC. This encodes CASSLGGGSSYEQYF. The variable domain in full, completed from reference TRBV5-1 and TRBJ2-7, reads KAGVTQTPRYLIKTRGQQVTLSCSPISGHRSVSWYQQTPGQGLQFLFEYFSETQRNKGNFPGRFSGRQFSNSRSEMNVSTLELGDSALYLCASSLGGGSSYEQYFGPGTRLTVT.

The genes are TRBV28 and TRBJ2-7; possibly TRBD1 for D (6 bases). CDR1 is MDHEN, CDR2 SYDVKM, per germline. CDR3 length equals 14 residues. Deletions cut 6 bases from V and 6 bases from J, with 18 bases between. The CDR3 protein is CASRSSYRVREQYF. DNA for the CDR3: TGTGCCAGCAGATCTTCGTACAGGGTCCGCGAGCAGTACTTC. The full variable domain, completed using reference TRBV28 and TRBJ2-7, is DVKVTQSSRYLVKRTGEKVFLECVQDMDHENMFWYRQDPGLGLRLIYFSYDVKMKEKGDIPEGYSVSREKKERFSLILESASTNQTSMYLCASRSSYRVREQYFGPGTRLTVT.

V gene TRBV21-1 combines with J gene TRBJ2-5; TRBD1 was called by the table and not checked on the DNA. TRBV21-1 is a pseudogene locus. The CDR3 loop spans 16 amino acids. The CDR3 coding sequence is TGTGCCAGCAGCAAAGAAGGGTGGCGTTGGGTGGAGACCCAGTACTTC. Its translation: CASSKEGWRWVETQYF.